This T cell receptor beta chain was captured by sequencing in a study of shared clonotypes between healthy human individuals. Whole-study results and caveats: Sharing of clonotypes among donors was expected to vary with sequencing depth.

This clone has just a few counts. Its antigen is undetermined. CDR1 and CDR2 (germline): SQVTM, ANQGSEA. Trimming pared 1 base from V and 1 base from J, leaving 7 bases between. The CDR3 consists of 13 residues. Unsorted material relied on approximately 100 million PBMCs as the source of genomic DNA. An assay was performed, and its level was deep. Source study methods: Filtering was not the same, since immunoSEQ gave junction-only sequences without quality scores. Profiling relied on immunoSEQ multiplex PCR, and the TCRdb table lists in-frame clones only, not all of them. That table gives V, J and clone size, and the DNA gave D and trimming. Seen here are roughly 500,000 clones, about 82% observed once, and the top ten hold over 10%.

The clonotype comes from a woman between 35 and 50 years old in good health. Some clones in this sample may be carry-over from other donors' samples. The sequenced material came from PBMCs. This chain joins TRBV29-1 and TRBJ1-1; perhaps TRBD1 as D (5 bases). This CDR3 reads CSVEVQGNTEAFF. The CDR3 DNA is TGCAGCGTTGAAGTGCAGGGGAACACTGAAGCTTTCTTT.